One sample yielded the 13 T cell receptor beta chains listed below, sequenced in a study of human T cells and chemical hapten exposure. Time point defined: healthy volunteer bleed at 6 weeks. Unfractionated whole blood was the source of the extracted total RNA. Each CDR3 protein is one row after TCRdb ran MiXCR on the RACE reads. Here the sample spans fewer than 85,000 distinct CDR3 sequences, 8.6% being singletons. Material: whole blood. Receptors originate from a male donor in good health. Some clones in this sample may be carry-over from other donors' samples.

This clonotype was counted a few times. V and J are TRBV12-3 or TRBV12-4 and TRBJ1-1; D is undetermined. Trimming cost V 3 bases and J 1 base, with 6 bases left between them. The CDR3 is 13 residues long. CDR3: CASSFARNTEAFF. In nucleotides, the CDR3 is TGTGCCAGCAGTTTCGCCAGGAACACTGAAGCTTTCTTT.

The chain recombines TRBV2 with TRBJ2-7, with D possibly matching TRBD1 (6 bases). CDR3 length: 12 residues. Trimming left V 6 bases short and J 3 bases short, with 9 bases between. The V gene's germline CDR1 is SNHLY and CDR2 FYNNEI. Written as DNA, the CDR3 is TGTGCCAGCAGGTCAGGGGTCTACGAGCAGTACTTC. Translating it yields CASRSGVYEQYF.

This clonotype appeared a few times. The chain carries TRBV18 and TRBJ2-5, with 7 positions matching TRBD1. J lost 3 bases, V lost 3 bases, and 1 base had no gene match. The CDR3 totals 13 residues. The germline V gene encodes CDR1 KGHSH and CDR2 LQKENI. The CDR3 region has the DNA TGTGCCAGCTCACCCGACAGGGAAGAGACCCAGTACTTC. This codes for CASSPDREETQYF. Full variable domain (missing parts from reference TRBV18 and TRBJ2-5): NAGVMQNPRHLVRRRGQEARLRCSPMKGHSHVYWYRQLPEEGLKFMVYLQKENIIDESGMPKERFSAEFPKEGPSILRIQQVVRGDSAAYFCASSPDREETQYFGPGTRLLVL.

This clonotype was recorded many times. The V call is TRBV11-3, the J call TRBJ1-4; no definite D call. Trimming removed 6 bases from V and 3 bases from J, with 11 bases in between. The germline V gene has CDR1 SGHNT and CDR2 YENEEA. The CDR3 totals 14 residues. The CDR3 sequence: CASRQTGPNEKLFF. The DNA for the CDR3 is TGTGCCAGCAGGCAAACCGGGCCTAATGAAAAACTGTTTTTT.

The genes are TRBV19 and TRBJ1-1; D perhaps matches TRBD1 (6 bases). The CDR3 length is 16 residues. From germline, CDR1 is LNHDA and CDR2 SQIVND (reference sequence). V lost 4 bases, J lost 0 bases, and 15 bases lay in between. CDR3 DNA: TGTGCCAGTAGTAGGTCCGGGGGCCAAATGAACACTGAAGCTTTCTTT. Translating it yields CASSRSGGQMNTEAFF.

This clonotype was detected only once. A clone one base away is much larger, so this may be a read error. The gene calls are TRBV6-6 and TRBJ2-5, with D hard to call. From germline, CDR1 is MNHNY and CDR2 SVGAGI (reference sequence). V dropped 2 bases and J dropped 3 bases, with 4 bases sitting between them. The CDR3 runs 12 residues. The CDR3 is CASSYQEETQYF. The CDR3 region has the DNA TGTGCCAGCAGTTACCAGGAAGAGACCCAGTACTTC.

The rearrangement uses TRBV5-1 and TRBJ2-1; TRBD2 aligns across 9 bases. The CDR3 consists of 17 residues. V lost 4 bases and J lost 2; bases outside the gene matches: 10. Germline V gene sequence: CDR1 SGHRS, CDR2 YFSETQ. The CDR3 spells CASSPLVLAGPYNEQFF. Written as DNA, the CDR3 is TGCGCCAGCAGCCCCCTGGTGCTAGCGGGACCCTACAATGAGCAGTTCTTC.

The CDR3 DNA follows: TGCAGTGCTAGGGGACGGGGACTAGCGGGAGGCGGGCAGTACTTC. Translating gives CSARGRGLAGGGQYF. The rearrangement uses TRBV20-1 and TRBJ2-7, with 15 bases fitting TRBD2. CDR1 and CDR2 from the germline V gene are DFQATT and SNEGSKA (reference sequence). V lost 3 bases, J lost 9 bases, and 9 bases stayed unmatched. This CDR3 region has 15 residues.

This sequence joins TRBV20-1 and TRBJ2-1, with D maybe TRBD2 (5 bases). Trimming shortened V by 1 base and J by 7 bases, and 5 bases separated the two germline ends. This CDR3 is built from 11 residues. CDR1 is DFQATT, CDR2 SNEGSKA, per germline (reference sequence). The CDR3 DNA sequence: TGCAGTGCTAGAGGAGGGAATGAGCAGTTCTTC. It encodes CSARGGNEQFF.

Only a few counts were recorded for this clonotype. The chain carries TRBV25-1 and TRBJ2-1; 8 nucleotides line up with TRBD1. Germline CDR1 is MGHDK and CDR2 is SYGVNS. V lost 0 bases to trimming and J lost 3 bases; unmatched junction nucleotides: 4. The CDR3 totals 16 residues. The CDR3 loop reads CASSEYNRGFYNEQFF. CDR3 nucleotides: TGTGCCAGCAGTGAATACAACAGGGGGTTCTACAATGAGCAGTTCTTC.

Only a few counts were recorded for this clonotype. This chain links TRBV15 with TRBJ2-1; the match to TRBD1 covers 9 bases. Trimming took 4 bases from V and 5 from J; bases not matched to a gene: 3. This CDR3 is 14 amino acids long. Germline loops: CDR1 LNHNV, CDR2 YYDKDF (reference sequence). The chain's CDR3 is CATSTDRGNNEQFF. The CDR3 DNA reads TGTGCCACCAGCACGGACAGGGGTAACAATGAGCAGTTCTTC.

This clonotype was recorded a few times. This chain connects TRBV27 to TRBJ2-5; TRBD2 matches 10 bases. This CDR3 is 16 amino acids long. The germline gives CDR1 MNHEY, CDR2 SMNVEV (reference sequence). J lost 4 bases, V lost 3 bases, and 8 bases had no gene match. In DNA form, the CDR3 reads TGTGCCAGCAGTTTTAGCTCGGCTAGCGGGAGAGAGACCCAGTACTTC. This sequence encodes CASSFSSASGRETQYF.

V is TRBV27 and J is TRBJ1-1; no clear D. This CDR3 spans 14 amino acids. Germline V gene sequence: CDR1 MNHEY, CDR2 SMNVEV (reference sequence). The V end lost 2 bases, the J end lost 0 bases, and 7 bases lay between the germline ends. In DNA form, the CDR3 reads TGTGCCAGCAGTTTACTTAACGTGAACACTGAAGCTTTCTTT. It encodes CASSLLNVNTEAFF.